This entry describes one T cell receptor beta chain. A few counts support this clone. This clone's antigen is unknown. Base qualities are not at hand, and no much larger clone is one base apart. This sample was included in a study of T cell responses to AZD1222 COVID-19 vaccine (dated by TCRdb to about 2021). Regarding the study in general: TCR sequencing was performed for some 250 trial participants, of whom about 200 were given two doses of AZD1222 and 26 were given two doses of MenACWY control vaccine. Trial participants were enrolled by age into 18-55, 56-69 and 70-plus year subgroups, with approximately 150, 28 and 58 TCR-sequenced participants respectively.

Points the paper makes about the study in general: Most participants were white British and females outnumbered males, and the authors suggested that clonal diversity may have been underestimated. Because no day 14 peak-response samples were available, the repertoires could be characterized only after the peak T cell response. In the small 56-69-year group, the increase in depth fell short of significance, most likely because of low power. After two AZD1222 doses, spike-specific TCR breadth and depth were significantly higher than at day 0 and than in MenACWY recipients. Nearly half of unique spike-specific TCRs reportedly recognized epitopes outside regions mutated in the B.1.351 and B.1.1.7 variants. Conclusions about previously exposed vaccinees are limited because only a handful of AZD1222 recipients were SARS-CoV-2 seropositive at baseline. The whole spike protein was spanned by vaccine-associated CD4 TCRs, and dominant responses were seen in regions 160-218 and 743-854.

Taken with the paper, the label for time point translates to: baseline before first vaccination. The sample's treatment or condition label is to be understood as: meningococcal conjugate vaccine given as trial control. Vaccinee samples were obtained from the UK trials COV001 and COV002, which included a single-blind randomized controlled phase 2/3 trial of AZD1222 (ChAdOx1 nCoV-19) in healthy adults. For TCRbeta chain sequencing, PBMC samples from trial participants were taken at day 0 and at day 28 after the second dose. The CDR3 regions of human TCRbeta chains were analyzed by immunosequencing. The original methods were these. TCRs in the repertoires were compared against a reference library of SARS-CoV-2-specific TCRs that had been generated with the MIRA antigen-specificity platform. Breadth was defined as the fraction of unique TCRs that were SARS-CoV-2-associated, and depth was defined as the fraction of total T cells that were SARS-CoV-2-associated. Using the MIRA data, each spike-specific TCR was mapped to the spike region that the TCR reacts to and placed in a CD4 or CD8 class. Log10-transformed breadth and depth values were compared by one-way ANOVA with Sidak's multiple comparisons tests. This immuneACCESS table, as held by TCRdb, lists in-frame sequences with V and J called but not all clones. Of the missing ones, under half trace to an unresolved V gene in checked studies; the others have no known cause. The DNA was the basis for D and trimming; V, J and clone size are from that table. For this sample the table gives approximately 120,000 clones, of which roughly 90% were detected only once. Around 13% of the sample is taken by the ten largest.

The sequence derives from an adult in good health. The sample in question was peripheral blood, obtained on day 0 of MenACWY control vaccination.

The DNA is TGTGCCAGCAGCCCATGGGACAGGGGAGCGGACGAGCAGTACTTC. This yields the protein CASSPWDRGADEQYF. The rearrangement combines TRBV7-6 with TRBJ2-7, and TRBD1 aligns with 10 junction nucleotides. The CDR3 covers 15 residues, taking in both the cysteine and the phenylalanine. Only the CDR3 portion is preserved as DNA: 45 bases, with reading frame beginning at the first base. Taken from the germline V gene, the CDR1 and CDR2 loops are SGHVS and FNYEAQ. Trimming leaves V shorter by 5 bases and J shorter by 5 bases, with the junction holding 9 bases beyond the gene matches.